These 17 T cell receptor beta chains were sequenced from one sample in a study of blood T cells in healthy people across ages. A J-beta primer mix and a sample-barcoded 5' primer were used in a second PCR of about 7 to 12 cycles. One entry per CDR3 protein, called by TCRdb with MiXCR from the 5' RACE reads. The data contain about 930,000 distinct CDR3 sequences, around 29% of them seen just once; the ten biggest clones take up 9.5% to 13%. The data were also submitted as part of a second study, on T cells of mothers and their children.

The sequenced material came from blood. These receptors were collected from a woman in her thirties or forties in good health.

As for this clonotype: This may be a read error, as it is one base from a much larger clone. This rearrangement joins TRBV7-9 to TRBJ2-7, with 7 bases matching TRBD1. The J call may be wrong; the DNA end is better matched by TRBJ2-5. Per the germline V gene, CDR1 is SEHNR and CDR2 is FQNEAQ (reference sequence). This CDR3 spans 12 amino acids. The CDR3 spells CASSWDSETQYF. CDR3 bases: TGTGCCAGCAGCTGGGACAGCGAGACCCAGTACTTC.

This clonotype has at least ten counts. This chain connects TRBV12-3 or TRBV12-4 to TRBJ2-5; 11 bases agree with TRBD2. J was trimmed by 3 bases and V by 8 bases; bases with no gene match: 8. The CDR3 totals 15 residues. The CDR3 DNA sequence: TGTGCCAGCCTAGCGGGGGGAGAGTTAGAAGAGACCCAGTACTTC. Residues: CASLAGGELEETQYF.

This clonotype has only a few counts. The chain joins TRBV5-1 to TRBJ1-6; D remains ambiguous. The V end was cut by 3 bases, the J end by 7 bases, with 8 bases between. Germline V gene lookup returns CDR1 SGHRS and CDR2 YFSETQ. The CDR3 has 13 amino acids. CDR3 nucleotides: TGCGCCAGCAGCTGGGCGGAGAATTCACCCCTCCACTTT. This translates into CASSWAENSPLHF.

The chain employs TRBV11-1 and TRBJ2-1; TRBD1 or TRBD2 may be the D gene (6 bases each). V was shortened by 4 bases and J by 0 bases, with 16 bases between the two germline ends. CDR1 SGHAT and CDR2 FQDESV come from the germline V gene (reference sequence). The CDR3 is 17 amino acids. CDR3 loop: CASSYQGYGGSYNEQFF. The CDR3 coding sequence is TGTGCCAGCAGCTACCAGGGGTACGGGGGCTCCTACAATGAGCAGTTCTTC.

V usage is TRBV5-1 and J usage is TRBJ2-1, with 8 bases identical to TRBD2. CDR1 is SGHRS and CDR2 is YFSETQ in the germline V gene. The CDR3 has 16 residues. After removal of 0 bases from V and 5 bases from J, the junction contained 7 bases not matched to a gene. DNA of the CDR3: TGCGCCAGCAGCTTGGTTCCCGGGACTAGTGACAATGAGCAGTTCTTC. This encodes CASSLVPGTSDNEQFF.

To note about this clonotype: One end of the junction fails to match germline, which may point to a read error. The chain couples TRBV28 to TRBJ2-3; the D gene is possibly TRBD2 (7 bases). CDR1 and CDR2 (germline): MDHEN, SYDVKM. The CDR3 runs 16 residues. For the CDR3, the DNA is TGTACCAGCAGCCTTGATGGGGGGGGGCGGATAGATACGCAGTATTTT. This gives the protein CTSSLDGGGRIDTQYF.

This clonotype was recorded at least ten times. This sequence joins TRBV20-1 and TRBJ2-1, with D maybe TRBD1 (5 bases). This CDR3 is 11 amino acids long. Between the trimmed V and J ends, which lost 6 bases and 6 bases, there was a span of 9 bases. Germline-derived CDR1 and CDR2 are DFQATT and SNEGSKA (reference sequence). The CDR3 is CSATDSNEQFF. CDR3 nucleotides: TGCAGTGCAACCGACAGCAATGAGCAGTTCTTC.

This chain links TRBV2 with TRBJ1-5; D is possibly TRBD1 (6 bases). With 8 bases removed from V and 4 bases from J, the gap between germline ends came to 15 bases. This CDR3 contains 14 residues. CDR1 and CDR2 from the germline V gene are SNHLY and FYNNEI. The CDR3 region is CASQTGRRNQPQHF. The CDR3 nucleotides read TGTGCCAGCCAGACAGGAAGAAGGAATCAGCCCCAGCATTTT.

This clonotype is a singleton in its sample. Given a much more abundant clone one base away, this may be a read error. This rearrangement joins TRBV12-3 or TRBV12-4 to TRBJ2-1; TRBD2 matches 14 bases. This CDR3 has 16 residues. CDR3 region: CASSSRLAGGPNGQFF. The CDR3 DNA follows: TGTGCCAGCAGTTCTAGACTAGCGGGGGGGCCTAATGGGCAGTTCTTC.

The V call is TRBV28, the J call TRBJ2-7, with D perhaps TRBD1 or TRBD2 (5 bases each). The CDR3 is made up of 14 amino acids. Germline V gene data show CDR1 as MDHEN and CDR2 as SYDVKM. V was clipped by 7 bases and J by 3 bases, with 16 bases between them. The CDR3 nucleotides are TGTGCCAGCACCCAACCCGGGGACGTCTACGAGCAGTACTTC. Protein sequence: CASTQPGDVYEQYF.

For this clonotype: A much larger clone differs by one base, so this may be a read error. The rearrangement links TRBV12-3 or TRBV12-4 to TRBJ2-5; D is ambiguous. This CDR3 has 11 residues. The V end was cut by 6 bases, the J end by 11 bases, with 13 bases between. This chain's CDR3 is CASSRLYGQYF. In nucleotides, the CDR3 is TGTGCCAGCAGCCGTCTCTACGGGCAGTACTTC.

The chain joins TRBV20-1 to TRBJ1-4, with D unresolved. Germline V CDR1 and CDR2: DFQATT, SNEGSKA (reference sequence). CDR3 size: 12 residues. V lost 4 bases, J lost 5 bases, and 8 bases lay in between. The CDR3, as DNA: TGCAGTGCTAAGAGTGGCAATGAAAAACTGTTTTTT. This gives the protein CSAKSGNEKLFF.

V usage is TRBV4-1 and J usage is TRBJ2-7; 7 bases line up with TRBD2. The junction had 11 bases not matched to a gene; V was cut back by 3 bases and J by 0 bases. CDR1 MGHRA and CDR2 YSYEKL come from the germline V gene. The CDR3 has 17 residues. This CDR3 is CASSHLGRAAFSYEQYF. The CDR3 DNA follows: TGCGCCAGCAGCCACCTAGGGAGGGCAGCCTTCTCCTACGAGCAGTACTTC.

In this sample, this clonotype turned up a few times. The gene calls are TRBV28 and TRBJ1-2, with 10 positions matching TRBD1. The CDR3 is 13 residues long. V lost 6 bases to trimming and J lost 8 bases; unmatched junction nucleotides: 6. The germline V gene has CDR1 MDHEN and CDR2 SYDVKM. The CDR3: CASRETGGVGYTF. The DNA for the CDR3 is TGTGCCAGCAGAGAGACAGGGGGCGTGGGCTACACCTTC.

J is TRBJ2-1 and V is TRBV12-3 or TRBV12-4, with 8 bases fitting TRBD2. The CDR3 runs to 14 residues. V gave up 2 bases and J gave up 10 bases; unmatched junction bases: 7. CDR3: CASSLPPGLEEQFF. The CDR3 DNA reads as TGTGCCAGCAGTTTACCCCCGGGACTAGAAGAGCAGTTCTTC.

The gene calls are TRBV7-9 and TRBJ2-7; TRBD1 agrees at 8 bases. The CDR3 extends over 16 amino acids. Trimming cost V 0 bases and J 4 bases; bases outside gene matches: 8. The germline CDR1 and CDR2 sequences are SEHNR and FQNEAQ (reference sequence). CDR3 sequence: CASSLALGQGVYEQYF. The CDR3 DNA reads TGTGCCAGCAGCTTAGCCTTAGGACAGGGTGTATACGAGCAGTACTTC. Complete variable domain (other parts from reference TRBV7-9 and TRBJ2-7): DTGVSQNPRHKITKRGQNVTFRCDPISEHNRLYWYRQTLGQGPEFLTYFQNEAQLEKSRLLSDRFSAERPKGSFSTLEIQRTEQGDSAMYLCASSLALGQGVYEQYFGPGTRLTVT.

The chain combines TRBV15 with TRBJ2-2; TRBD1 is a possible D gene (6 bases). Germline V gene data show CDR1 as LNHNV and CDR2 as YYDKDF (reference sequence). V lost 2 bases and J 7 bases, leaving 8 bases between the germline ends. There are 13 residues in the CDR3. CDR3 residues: CATSRNRVGELFF. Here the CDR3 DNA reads TGTGCCACCAGCAGAAACAGGGTCGGGGAGCTGTTTTTT.